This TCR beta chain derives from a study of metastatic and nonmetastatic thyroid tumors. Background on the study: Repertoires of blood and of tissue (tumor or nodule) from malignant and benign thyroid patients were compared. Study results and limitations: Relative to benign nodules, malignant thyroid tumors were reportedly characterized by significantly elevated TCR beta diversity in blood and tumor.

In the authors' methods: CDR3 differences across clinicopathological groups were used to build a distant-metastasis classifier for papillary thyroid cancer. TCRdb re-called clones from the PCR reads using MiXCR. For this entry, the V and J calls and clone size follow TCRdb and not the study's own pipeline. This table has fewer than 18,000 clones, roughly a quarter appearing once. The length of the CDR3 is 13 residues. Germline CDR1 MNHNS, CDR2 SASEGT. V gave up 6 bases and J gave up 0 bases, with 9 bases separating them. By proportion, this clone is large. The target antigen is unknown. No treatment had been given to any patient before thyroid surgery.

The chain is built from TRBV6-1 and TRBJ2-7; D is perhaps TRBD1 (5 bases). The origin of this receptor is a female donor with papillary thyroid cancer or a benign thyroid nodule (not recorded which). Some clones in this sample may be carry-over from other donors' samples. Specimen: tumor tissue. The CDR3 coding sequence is TGTGCCAGCAGAAGAGACAGCTCCTACGAGCAGTACTTC. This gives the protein CASRRDSSYEQYF.